This passage covers 29 T cell receptor beta chains from one sample sequenced in a study of CD8+CD57+ T cells in acquired aplastic anemia. Template material for TCR beta VDJ and CDR3 profiling consisted of genomic DNA. TCRdb itself ran the reads through MiXCR, one entry per CDR3 protein. The sample records some 220,000 distinct CDR3 sequences, approximately 35% being singletons. Material for sequencing was sorted CD4+, CD8+, or CD8+CD57+ T cells (not recorded which) from PBMCs. Receptor source: a human donor in good health, serving as a control.

This clonotype was seen a few times. The J gene is TRBJ1-2, the V gene TRBV25-1; D gene unclear. Germline assignment: CDR1 MGHDK and CDR2 SYGVNS. Trimming cost V 1 base and J 4 bases, with 13 bases left between them. There are 15 residues in the CDR3. The CDR3 bases are TGTGCCAGCAGTGAATTTAACAAAGACATCTATGGCTACACCTTC. It specifies CASSEFNKDIYGYTF.

This clonotype was observed many times. The chain uses TRBV12-3 or TRBV12-4 and TRBJ2-7, with D hard to call. V was trimmed by 3 bases and J by 3 bases, leaving 6 bases between them. The CDR3 loop spans 12 amino acids. CDR3 in amino acids: CASSFRNYEQYF. The CDR3 DNA follows: TGTGCCAGCAGTTTCCGGAACTACGAGCAGTACTTC.

As concerns this clonotype: The CDR3 does not end in the conserved phenylalanine or tryptophan, so this is likely a read error. The J gene is TRBJ2-5, the V gene TRBV5-6; no reliable D call. In germline, CDR1 is SGHDT, CDR2 YYEEEE. V was cut by 5 bases and J by 2 bases, with 10 bases left in between. CDR3 size: 13 residues. The DNA for the CDR3 is TGTGCCAGCAGGCTAGGTATACAAGAGACCCAGTACCTC. Its translation is CASRLGIQETQYL.

V usage is TRBV4-1 and J usage is TRBJ2-5, with TRBD2 identical over 9 bases. Germline CDR1 MGHRA, CDR2 YSYEKL. The V segment lost 3 bases and the J segment 2 bases; nucleotides outside the gene matches: 10. There are 17 residues in the CDR3. The CDR3 DNA reads as TGCGCCAGCAGCCAGGCCCTTAGCGGGGGAGTGCAAGAGACCCAGTACTTC. The encoded protein is CASSQALSGGVQETQYF.

The sample holds many counts of this clonotype. The chain employs TRBV6-1 and TRBJ1-3; D is undetermined. Deletions cut 5 bases from V and 4 bases from J, with 15 bases between. This CDR3 region has 15 residues. Germline V lookup: CDR1 MNHNS, CDR2 SASEGT. In DNA form, the CDR3 reads TGTGCCAGCAGTACGACTGGAAAAGGAGGAAACACCATATATTTT. Amino acid sequence: CASSTTGKGGNTIYF.

This clonotype was seen only a few times. The CDR3 region is CASSQVQGAEYGYTF. As DNA, the CDR3 is TGCGCCAGCAGCCAGGTACAGGGGGCAGAATATGGCTACACCTTC. This chain connects TRBV4-1 to TRBJ1-2; 9 bases match TRBD1. The CDR3 extends over 15 amino acids. Trimming cost V 3 bases and J 5 bases; bases outside gene matches: 7. Germline values: CDR1 MGHRA, CDR2 YSYEKL.

In the case of this clonotype: The junction does not match germline at one end; this may be a read error. J is TRBJ2-1 and V is TRBV12-3 or TRBV12-4; D not resolved. The CDR3 runs to 13 residues. CDR3 sequence (DNA): TGTGCCGGCAGTTTTTTACGTAACAATGAGCAGTTCTTC. Protein sequence: CAGSFLRNNEQFF.

This clonotype has just a few counts. This may stem from a read error, because a much larger clone lies one nucleotide away. The J gene is TRBJ1-6, the V gene TRBV6-1, with no clear D. This CDR3 has 13 amino acids. Germline V CDR1 and CDR2: MNHNS, SASEGT. The chain's CDR3 is CASIGSYNSSLHF. The DNA of the CDR3 is TGTGCCAGCATCGGCAGTTATAATTCATCCCTCCACTTT.

This clonotype was picked up many times. The chain links TRBV20-1 to TRBJ1-2; TRBD1 agrees at 11 bases. With 7 bases clipped from V and 10 bases from J, the junction kept 11 bases outside the gene matches. Germline lookup yields CDR1 DFQATT and CDR2 SNEGSKA (reference sequence). The CDR3 totals 13 residues. CDR3: CSVRDRGARDYTF. In DNA form, the CDR3 reads TGCAGTGTCAGGGACAGGGGGGCTCGGGACTACACCTTC.

This clonotype was detected many times. J is TRBJ2-5 and V is TRBV4-2; 16 bases fit TRBD2. This CDR3 has 15 residues. CDR1 is LGHNA and CDR2 is YNFKEQ in the germline V gene. V was pared by 4 bases and J by 5 bases, with 1 base of the junction left unmatched. CDR3 DNA: TGTGCCAGCAGCCTGGGACTAGCGGGAGGGGAGACCCAGTACTTC. Its protein is CASSLGLAGGETQYF.

The V gene is TRBV4-1, the J gene TRBJ1-1; D remains ambiguous. V shed 0 bases and J shed 0 bases, with 14 bases lying between them. Germline loops: CDR1 MGHRA, CDR2 YSYEKL. The CDR3 covers 17 residues. The CDR3 DNA is TGCGCCAGCAGCCAAGACCCCTCCCGGATATTGAACACTGAAGCTTTCTTT. Translated: CASSQDPSRILNTEAFF.

In this sample, this clonotype turned up once. This chain links TRBV10-3 with TRBJ2-3; D tentatively reads TRBD1 or TRBD2 (6 bases each). CDR1 and CDR2 (germline): ENHRY, SYGVKD. This CDR3 is 14 amino acids long. Between the trimmed V and J ends, which lost 5 bases and 3 bases, there was a span of 12 bases. CDR3: CAISSGADTDTQYF. As DNA, the CDR3 is TGTGCCATCAGTTCGGGGGCCGATACAGATACGCAGTATTTT.

The chain carries TRBV7-3 and TRBJ1-1, with 7 bases matching TRBD1. Germline-derived CDR1 and CDR2 are SGHTA and FQGTGA. J lost 4 bases, V lost 2 bases, and 13 bases had no gene match. The CDR3 extends over 17 amino acids. CDR3 bases: TGTGCCAGCAGCTTAGCAGGGGGTGCAGGGTCGAGCACTGAAGCTTTCTTT. Encoded protein: CASSLAGGAGSSTEAFF.

In this sample, this clonotype turned up many times. The V and J genes are TRBV5-6 and TRBJ2-7; 7 nucleotides match TRBD1. Germline V gene lookup returns CDR1 SGHDT and CDR2 YYEEEE. With 4 bases clipped from V and 5 bases from J, the junction kept 6 bases outside the gene matches. The CDR3 is 13 residues long. CDR3 amino acids: CASSTGQKNEQYF. In DNA form, the CDR3 reads TGTGCCAGCAGCACGGGACAGAAGAACGAGCAGTACTTC.

There are a few counts of this clonotype. CDR3: CASSHGGRSYNEQFF. CDR3 coding DNA: TGTGCCAGCAGCCACGGGGGCCGCTCCTACAATGAGCAGTTCTTC. This chain uses TRBV6-1 with TRBJ2-1; either TRBD1 or TRBD2 may fit D (6 bases each). CDR1 and CDR2 (germline): MNHNS, SASEGT. CDR3 length: 15 residues. V was clipped by 6 bases and J by 0 bases, with 12 bases between them.

This sequence joins TRBV10-3 and TRBJ2-5; the D gene is possibly TRBD2 (5 bases). Germline V CDR1 and CDR2: ENHRY, SYGVKD. V was trimmed by 10 bases and J by 7 bases, leaving 22 bases between them. This CDR3 is 14 amino acids long. CDR3 region: CASRREGGPATQYF. The CDR3 DNA sequence: TGTGCCAGCAGGCGCGAGGGTGGGCCCGCGACCCAGTACTTC.

This clonotype appeared many times. The J gene is TRBJ1-2, the V gene TRBV12-3 or TRBV12-4; D is perhaps TRBD1 (5 bases). V was shortened by 6 bases and J by 4 bases, with 15 bases between the two germline ends. The CDR3 sequence is 14 residues long. The CDR3 protein is CASSRGDSPYGYTF. The CDR3 DNA is TGTGCCAGCAGCCGAGGAGACAGTCCCTATGGCTACACCTTC.

This clonotype was detected ten times or more. V and J are TRBV20-1 and TRBJ1-2; no definite D call. CDR1 and CDR2 from the germline V gene are DFQATT and SNEGSKA (reference sequence). Trimming removed 4 bases from V and 3 bases from J, with 15 bases in between. CDR3 size: 14 residues. CDR3 protein: CSATRGAGDYGYTF. CDR3 nucleotide sequence: TGCAGTGCTACCAGAGGTGCAGGAGACTATGGCTACACCTTC.

As to this clonotype: A much larger clone lies a single base off, so this may be a read error. V gene TRBV20-1 combines with J gene TRBJ1-2, with a weak D call TRBD1 (6 bases). The CDR3 runs 14 residues. CDR1 is DFQATT, CDR2 SNEGSKA, per germline (reference sequence). Trimming cost V 5 bases and J 2 bases, with 15 bases left between them. DNA of the CDR3: TGCAGTGCTTGTTCCGAGGGGGGGAACTATGGCTACACCTTC. It translates to CSACSEGGNYGYTF.

This clonotype was counted ten times or more. The chain carries TRBV20-1 and TRBJ1-2; D unresolved. CDR3 length equals 11 residues. Germline assignment: CDR1 DFQATT and CDR2 SNEGSKA (reference sequence). V lost 3 bases and J 7 bases, leaving 9 bases between the germline ends. The CDR3 sequence is CSASMELGYTF. CDR3 nucleotide sequence: TGCAGTGCTAGTATGGAACTTGGCTACACCTTC.

There are a few counts of this clonotype. This sequence joins TRBV6-1 and TRBJ1-2, with a weak D call TRBD1 (6 bases). The V and J ends lost 1 base and 6 bases respectively, with 18 bases between them. Germline CDR1 is MNHNS and CDR2 is SASEGT. The CDR3 spans 16 residues. The CDR3 here is CASSEVPHREGDGYTF. For the CDR3, the DNA is TGTGCCAGCAGTGAAGTACCCCACAGGGAGGGCGATGGCTACACCTTC.

V gene TRBV2 combines with J gene TRBJ1-3, with 7 positions matching TRBD1. The CDR3 is 16 residues long. J gave up 2 bases and V 6 bases, and 10 bases lay outside the gene matches. CDR1 is SNHLY and CDR2 is FYNNEI in the germline V gene. The CDR3 DNA is TGTGCCAGCAGGGGACACAGGGGATCGACTGGAAACACCATATATTTT. This gives the protein CASRGHRGSTGNTIYF. Together with reference TRBV2 and TRBJ1-3, the CDR3 gives the full variable domain: EPEVTQTPSHQVTQMGQEVILRCVPISNHLYFYWYRQILGQKVEFLVSFYNNEISEKSEIFDDQFSVERPDGSNFTLKIRSTKLEDSAMYFCASRGHRGSTGNTIYFGEGSWLTVV.

The chain uses TRBV29-1 and TRBJ1-2; D gene unclear. This CDR3 has 13 amino acids. The germline V and J ends were trimmed by 8 bases and 1 base, with 14 bases remaining between them. Germline V gene sequence: CDR1 SQVTM, CDR2 ANQGSEA. The CDR3 DNA follows: TGCAGCTTTGTCGGTGCCGTTAACTATGGCTACACCTTC. Protein sequence: CSFVGAVNYGYTF. Full variable domain (rest looked up from reference TRBV29-1 and TRBJ1-2): SAVISQKPSRDICQRGTSLTIQCQVDSQVTMMFWYRQQPGQSLTLIATANQGSEATYESGFVIDKFPISRPNLTFSTLTVSNMSPEDSSIYLCSFVGAVNYGYTFGSGTRLTVV.

The V and J genes are TRBV25-1 and TRBJ1-5; 8 nucleotides line up with TRBD1. V shed 6 bases, J shed 6 bases, and the junction held 13 bases outside the gene matches. The CDR3 totals 16 residues. From germline, CDR1 is MGHDK and CDR2 SYGVNS. The chain's CDR3 is CASRRDPTGAPQPQHF. In nucleotides, the CDR3 is TGTGCCAGCAGGAGAGACCCGACAGGGGCTCCTCAGCCCCAGCATTTT.

This clonotype was seen more than once but under ten times. The rearrangement joins TRBV19 to TRBJ2-6; 7 bases map to TRBD1. V shed 4 bases, J shed 1 base, and the junction held 7 bases outside the gene matches. The CDR3 spans 17 residues. Germline assignment: CDR1 LNHDA and CDR2 SQIVND (reference sequence). The CDR3 nucleotides read TGTGCCAGTAGTAAACAGGGGCCCCAGTCTGGGGCCAACGTCCTGACTTTC. Protein: CASSKQGPQSGANVLTF.

Notes on this clonotype: The junction and the germline gene differ at one end; a read error may be behind it. V is TRBV20-1 and J is TRBJ1-1; the match to TRBD1 covers 9 bases. The CDR3 runs 13 residues. Germline V CDR1 and CDR2: DFQATT, SNEGSKA (reference sequence). Here the CDR3 DNA reads TGCAGTGCCCCGGGACAGGGCCTTGCTGAAGCTTCCTTT. Translating it yields CSAPGQGLAEASF.

This chain links TRBV7-9 with TRBJ1-1, with 8 positions matching TRBD1. Germline V gene data show CDR1 as SEHNR and CDR2 as FQNEAQ (reference sequence). The CDR3 extends over 15 amino acids. The V segment lost 5 bases and the J segment 5 bases; nucleotides outside the gene matches: 10. The CDR3 DNA sequence: TGTGCCAGCAGCCGTGGGGCAGGGGGCTTTACTGAAGCTTTCTTT. It codes for CASSRGAGGFTEAFF.

In this sample, this clonotype turned up many times. The genes are TRBV2 and TRBJ1-2, with 9 bases lining up with TRBD1. Germline CDR1 is SNHLY and CDR2 is FYNNEI. The CDR3 length is 17 residues. V lost 6 bases to trimming and J lost 4 bases; unmatched junction nucleotides: 15. This CDR3 is CASRGRTGGRALYGYTF. Written as DNA, the CDR3 is TGTGCCAGCAGGGGTCGAACAGGGGGCCGCGCGCTCTATGGCTACACCTTC.

This clonotype showed up just once. The chain has TRBV10-3 and TRBJ2-7; 7 bases agree with TRBD1. The CDR3 extends over 16 amino acids. Unmatched junction bases numbered 12, after V lost 6 bases and J lost 1 base. Looked up from germline, CDR1 is ENHRY and CDR2 is SYGVKD. DNA of the CDR3: TGTGCCATCAGCACAGAATCCGGGACAGTGTCCTACGAGCAGTACTTC. It specifies CAISTESGTVSYEQYF.